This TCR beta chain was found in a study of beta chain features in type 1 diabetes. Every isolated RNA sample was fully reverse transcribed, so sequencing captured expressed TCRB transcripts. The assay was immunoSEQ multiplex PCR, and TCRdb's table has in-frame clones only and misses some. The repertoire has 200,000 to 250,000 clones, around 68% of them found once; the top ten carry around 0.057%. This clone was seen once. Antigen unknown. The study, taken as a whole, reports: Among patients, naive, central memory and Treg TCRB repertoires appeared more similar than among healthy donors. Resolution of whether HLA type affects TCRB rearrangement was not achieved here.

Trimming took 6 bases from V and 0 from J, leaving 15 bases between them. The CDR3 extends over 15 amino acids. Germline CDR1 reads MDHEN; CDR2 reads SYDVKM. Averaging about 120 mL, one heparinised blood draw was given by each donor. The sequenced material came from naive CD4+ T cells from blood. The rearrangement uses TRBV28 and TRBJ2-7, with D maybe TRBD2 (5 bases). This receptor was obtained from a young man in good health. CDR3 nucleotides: TGTGCCAGCAGGGCCGGACTGTTGTTCTCCTACGAGCAGTACTTC. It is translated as CASRAGLLFSYEQYF.